This T cell receptor (beta chain) was found in a study of tumor T cells in aggressive B-cell lymphoma. TCRdb's copy holds only in-frame clones and misses some; the assay was immunoSEQ multiplex PCR. The sample holds 9,500 to 10,000 clones, around 85% seen once. V was pared by 10 bases and J by 3 bases, with 14 bases of the junction left unmatched. This CDR3 is built from 16 residues. Germline values: CDR1 LNHDA, CDR2 SQIVND (reference sequence). V usage is TRBV19 and J usage is TRBJ1-1, with TRBD1 matching over 10 bases. This clonotype originated in an adult with diffuse large B cell lymphoma. Sequenced: tumor tissue. CDR3 region: CATKDRGLSRDTEAFF. The CDR3 nucleotides read TGTGCCACTAAAGACAGGGGGCTTTCAAGGGACACTGAAGCTTTCTTT.